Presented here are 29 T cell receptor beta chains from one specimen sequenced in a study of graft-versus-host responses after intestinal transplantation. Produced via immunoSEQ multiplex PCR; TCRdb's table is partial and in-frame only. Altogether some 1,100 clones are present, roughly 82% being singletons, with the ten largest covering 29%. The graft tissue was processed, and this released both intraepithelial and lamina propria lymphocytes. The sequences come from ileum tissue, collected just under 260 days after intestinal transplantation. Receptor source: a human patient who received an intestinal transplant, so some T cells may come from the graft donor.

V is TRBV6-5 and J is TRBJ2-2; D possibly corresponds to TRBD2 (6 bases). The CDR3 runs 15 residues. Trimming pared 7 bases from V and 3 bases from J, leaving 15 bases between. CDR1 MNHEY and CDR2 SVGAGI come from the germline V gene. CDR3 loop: CASIQNSGYTGELFF. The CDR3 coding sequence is TGTGCCAGCATTCAGAATAGCGGCTACACCGGGGAGCTGTTTTTT.

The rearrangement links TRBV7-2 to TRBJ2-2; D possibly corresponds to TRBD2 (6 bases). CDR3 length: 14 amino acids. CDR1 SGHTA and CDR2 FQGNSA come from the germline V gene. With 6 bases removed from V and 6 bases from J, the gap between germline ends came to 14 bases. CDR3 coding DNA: TGTGCCAGCAGATTCGGGAGCAGGGCCGGGGAGCTGTTTTTT. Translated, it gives CASRFGSRAGELFF.

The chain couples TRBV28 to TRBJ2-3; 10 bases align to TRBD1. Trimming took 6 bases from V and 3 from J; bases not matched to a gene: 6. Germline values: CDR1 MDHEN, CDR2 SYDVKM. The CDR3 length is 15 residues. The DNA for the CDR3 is TGTGCCAGCAGCCGCGGGACAGGGGTGACAGATACGCAGTATTTT. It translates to CASSRGTGVTDTQYF.

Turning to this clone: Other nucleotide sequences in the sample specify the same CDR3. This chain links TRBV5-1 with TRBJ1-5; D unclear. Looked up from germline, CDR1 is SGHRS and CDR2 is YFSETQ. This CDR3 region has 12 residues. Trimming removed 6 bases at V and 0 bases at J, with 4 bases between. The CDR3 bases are TGCGCCAGCACGGATAGCAATCAGCCCCAGCATTTT. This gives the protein CASTDSNQPQHF.

The CDR3 DNA sequence: TGTGCCAGCAGCCCAGACAGGGGCACCGGGGAGCTGTTTTTT. Its protein is CASSPDRGTGELFF. The chain is built from TRBV7-2 and TRBJ2-2; 8 positions match TRBD1. Per the germline V gene, CDR1 is SGHTA and CDR2 is FQGNSA. This CDR3 contains 14 residues. The V and J ends lost 5 bases and 4 bases, in that order; junction bases with no gene match: 3.

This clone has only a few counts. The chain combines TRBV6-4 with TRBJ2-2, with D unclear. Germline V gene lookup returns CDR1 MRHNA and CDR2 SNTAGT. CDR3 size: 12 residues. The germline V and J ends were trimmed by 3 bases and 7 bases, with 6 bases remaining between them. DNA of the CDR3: TGTGCCAGCAGTGAAGGAAGCGGGGAGCTGTTTTTT. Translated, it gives CASSEGSGELFF.

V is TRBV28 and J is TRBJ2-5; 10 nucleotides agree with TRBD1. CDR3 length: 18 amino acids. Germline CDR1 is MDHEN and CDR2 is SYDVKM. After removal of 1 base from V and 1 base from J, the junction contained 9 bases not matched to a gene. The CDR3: CASSLSDRGRPFQETQYF. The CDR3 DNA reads TGTGCCAGCAGTTTATCTGACAGGGGGCGACCCTTCCAAGAGACCCAGTACTTC. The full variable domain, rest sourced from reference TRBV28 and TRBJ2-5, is DVKVTQSSRYLVKRTGEKVFLECVQDMDHENMFWYRQDPGLGLRLIYFSYDVKMKEKGDIPEGYSVSREKKERFSLILESASTNQTSMYLCASSLSDRGRPFQETQYFGPGTRLLVL.

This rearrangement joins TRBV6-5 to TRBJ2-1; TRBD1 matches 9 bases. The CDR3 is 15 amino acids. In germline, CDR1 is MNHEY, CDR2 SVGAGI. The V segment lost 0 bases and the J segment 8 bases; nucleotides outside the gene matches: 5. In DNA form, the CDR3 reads TGTGCCAGCAGTTACTCGATTGGGACAGGGCATGAGCAGTTCTTC. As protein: CASSYSIGTGHEQFF.

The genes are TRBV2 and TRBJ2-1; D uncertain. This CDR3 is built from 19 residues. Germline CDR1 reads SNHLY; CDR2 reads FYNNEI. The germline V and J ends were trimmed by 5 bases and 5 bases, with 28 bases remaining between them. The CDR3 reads CASSPRKGPLLTADNEQFF. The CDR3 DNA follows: TGTGCCAGCAGTCCTCGGAAAGGGCCTCTCTTAACTGCGGACAATGAGCAGTTCTTC.

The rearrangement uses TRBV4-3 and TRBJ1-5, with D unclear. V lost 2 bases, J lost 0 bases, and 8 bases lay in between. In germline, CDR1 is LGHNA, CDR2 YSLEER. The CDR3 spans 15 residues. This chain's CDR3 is CASSQFVYSNQPQHF. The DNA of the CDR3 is TGCGCCAGCAGCCAATTCGTTTATAGCAATCAGCCCCAGCATTTT.

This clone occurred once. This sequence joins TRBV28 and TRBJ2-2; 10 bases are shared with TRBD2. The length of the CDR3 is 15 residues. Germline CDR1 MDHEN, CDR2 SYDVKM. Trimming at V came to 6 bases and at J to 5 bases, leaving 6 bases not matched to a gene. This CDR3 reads CASSLLAGETGELFF. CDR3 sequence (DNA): TGTGCCAGCAGCCTTCTAGCGGGAGAAACCGGGGAGCTGTTTTTT.

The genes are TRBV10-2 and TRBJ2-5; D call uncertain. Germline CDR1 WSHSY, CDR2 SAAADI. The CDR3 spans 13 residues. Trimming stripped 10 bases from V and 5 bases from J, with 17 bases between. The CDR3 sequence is CATSPTPAETQYF. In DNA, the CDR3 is TGCGCCACCTCCCCGACACCCGCGGAGACCCAGTACTTC.

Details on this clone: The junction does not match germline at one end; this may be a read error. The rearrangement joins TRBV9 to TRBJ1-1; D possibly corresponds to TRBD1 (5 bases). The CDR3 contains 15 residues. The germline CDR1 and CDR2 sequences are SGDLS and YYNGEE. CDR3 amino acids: CASSVETEVKTEAFF. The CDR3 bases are TGTGCCAGCAGCGTAGAGACAGAAGTGAAGACTGAAGCTTTCTTT.

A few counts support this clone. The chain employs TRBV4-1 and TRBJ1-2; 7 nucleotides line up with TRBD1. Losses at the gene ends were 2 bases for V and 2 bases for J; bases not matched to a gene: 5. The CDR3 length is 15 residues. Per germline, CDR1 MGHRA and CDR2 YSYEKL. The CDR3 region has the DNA TGCGCCAGCAGCCAACCCCGACAGGGAAACTATGGCTACACCTTC. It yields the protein CASSQPRQGNYGYTF.

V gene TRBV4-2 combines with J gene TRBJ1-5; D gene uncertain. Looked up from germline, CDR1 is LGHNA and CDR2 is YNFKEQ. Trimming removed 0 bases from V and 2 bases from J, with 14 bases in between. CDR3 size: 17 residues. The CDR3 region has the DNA TGTGCCAGCAGCCAAGAAGTCACCTCAAACGGCAATCAGCCCCAGCATTTT. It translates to CASSQEVTSNGNQPQHF.

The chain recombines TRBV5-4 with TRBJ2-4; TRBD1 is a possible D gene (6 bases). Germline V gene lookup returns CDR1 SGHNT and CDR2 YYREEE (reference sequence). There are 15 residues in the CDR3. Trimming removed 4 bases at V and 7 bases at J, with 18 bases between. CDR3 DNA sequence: TGTGCCAGCAGCCCCGGGACAACTGTCAACAACATTCAGTACTTC. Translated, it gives CASSPGTTVNNIQYF.

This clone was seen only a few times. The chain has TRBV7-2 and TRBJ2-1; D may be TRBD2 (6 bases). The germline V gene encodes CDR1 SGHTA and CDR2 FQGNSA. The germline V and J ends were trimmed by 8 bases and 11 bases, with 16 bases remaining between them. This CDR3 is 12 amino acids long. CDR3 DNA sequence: TGTGCCAGCCGAGTGCGGGGTGTTAAGCAGTTCTTC. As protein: CASRVRGVKQFF.

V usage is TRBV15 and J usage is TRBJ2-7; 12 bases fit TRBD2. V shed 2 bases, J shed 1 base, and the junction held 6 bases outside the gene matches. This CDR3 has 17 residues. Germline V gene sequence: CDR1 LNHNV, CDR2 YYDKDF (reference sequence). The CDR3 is CATSRPSGLAGSYEQYF. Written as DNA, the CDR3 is TGTGCCACCAGCAGACCTAGTGGACTAGCGGGATCCTACGAGCAGTACTTC.

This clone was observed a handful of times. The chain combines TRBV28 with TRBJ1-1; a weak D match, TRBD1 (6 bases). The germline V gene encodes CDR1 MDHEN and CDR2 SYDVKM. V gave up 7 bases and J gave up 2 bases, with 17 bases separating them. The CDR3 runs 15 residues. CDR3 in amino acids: CASTARPTGNTEAFF. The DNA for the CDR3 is TGTGCCAGCACCGCTCGACCGACAGGAAACACTGAAGCTTTCTTT.

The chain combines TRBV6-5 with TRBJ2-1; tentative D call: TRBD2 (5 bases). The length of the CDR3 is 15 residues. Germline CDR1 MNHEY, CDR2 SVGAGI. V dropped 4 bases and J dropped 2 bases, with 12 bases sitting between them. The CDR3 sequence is CASSSGKTAYNEQFF. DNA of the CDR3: TGTGCCAGCAGTTCCGGGAAGACTGCCTACAATGAGCAGTTCTTC.

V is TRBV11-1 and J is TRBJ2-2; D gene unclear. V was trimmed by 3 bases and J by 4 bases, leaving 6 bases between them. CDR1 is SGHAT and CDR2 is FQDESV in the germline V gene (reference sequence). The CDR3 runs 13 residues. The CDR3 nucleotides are TGTGCCAGCAGCTTTCTTGGCACCGGGGAGCTGTTTTTT. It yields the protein CASSFLGTGELFF.

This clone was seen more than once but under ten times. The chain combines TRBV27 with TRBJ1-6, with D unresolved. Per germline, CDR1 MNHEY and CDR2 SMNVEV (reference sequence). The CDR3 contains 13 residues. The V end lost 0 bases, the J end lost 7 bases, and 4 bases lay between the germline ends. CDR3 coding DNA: TGTGCCAGCAGTTTATCCACGAATTCACCCCTCCACTTT. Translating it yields CASSLSTNSPLHF.

The CDR3 bases are TGTGCCAGCAGCAAACAGGGATATGGCTACACCTTC. Translating gives CASSKQGYGYTF. This chain uses TRBV21-1 with TRBJ1-2; TRBD1, the table's D call, lacks a check against the DNA. TRBV21-1 constitutes a pseudogene. The CDR3 loop spans 12 amino acids.

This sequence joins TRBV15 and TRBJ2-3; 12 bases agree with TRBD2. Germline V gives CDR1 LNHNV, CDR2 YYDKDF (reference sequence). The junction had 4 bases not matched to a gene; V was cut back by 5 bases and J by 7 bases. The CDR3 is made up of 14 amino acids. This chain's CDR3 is CATSETSGRYTQYF. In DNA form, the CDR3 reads TGTGCCACCAGCGAAACTAGCGGGAGGTATACGCAGTATTTT.

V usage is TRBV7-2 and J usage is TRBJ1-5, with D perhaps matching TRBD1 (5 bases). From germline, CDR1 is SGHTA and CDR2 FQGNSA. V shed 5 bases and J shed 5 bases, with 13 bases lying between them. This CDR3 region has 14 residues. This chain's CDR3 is CASSMIGGDQPQHF. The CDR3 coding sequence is TGTGCCAGCAGCATGATTGGGGGGGATCAGCCCCAGCATTTT.

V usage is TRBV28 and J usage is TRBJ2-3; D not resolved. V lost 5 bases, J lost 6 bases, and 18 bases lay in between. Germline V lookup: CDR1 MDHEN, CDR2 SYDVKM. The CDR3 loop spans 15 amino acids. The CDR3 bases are TGTGCCAGCAGTCAACTAAGGTGGACGCGGGATACGCAGTATTTT. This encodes CASSQLRWTRDTQYF.

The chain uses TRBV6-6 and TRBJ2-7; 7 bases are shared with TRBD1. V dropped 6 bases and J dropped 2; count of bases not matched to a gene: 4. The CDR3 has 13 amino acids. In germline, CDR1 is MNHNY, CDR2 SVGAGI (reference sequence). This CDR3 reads CASRPGTAYEQYF. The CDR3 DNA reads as TGTGCCAGCAGACCTGGGACAGCCTACGAGCAGTACTTC.

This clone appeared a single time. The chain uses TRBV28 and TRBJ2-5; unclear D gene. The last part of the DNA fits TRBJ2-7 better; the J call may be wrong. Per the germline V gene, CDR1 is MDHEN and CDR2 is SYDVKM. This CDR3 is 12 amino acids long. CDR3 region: CASSLNTYEQYF. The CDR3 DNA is TGTGCCAGCAGTTTAAATACCTACGAGCAGTACTTC.

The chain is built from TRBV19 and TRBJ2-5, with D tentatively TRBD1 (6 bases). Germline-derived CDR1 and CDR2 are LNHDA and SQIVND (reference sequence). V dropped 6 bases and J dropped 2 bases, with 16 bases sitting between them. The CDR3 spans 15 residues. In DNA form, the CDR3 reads TGTGCCAGTAGCCCCGAGACAGGAGTACAAGAGACCCAGTACTTC. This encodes CASSPETGVQETQYF.